This TCR beta chain was retrieved from a study of cytomegalovirus exposure and HLA in healthy donors. Study-wide results and limits: According to an earlier analysis, most TCR beta V segments yielded productive rearrangements about 87% or about 30% of the time.

As concerns this clone: Its antigen remains unknown.

The V gene's germline CDR1 is KGHSH and CDR2 LQKENI. With 2 bases removed from V and 1 base from J, the gap between germline ends came to 7 bases. The CDR3 spans 14 residues. This PCR relied on a set of 60 Vbeta primers and 13 Jbeta primers. Using immunoSEQ multiplex PCR, the repertoire was profiled, and TCRdb retains in-frame clones only, with some absent. The sample consists of around 180,000 clones, 70% to 80% of them appearing once. The chain carries TRBV18 and TRBJ2-3; D unresolved. This clonotype originated in a woman between 50 and 59 years old in good health and CMV-seronegative. Sequencing input: PBMCs. The CDR3, as DNA: TGTGCCAGCTCACCAATCCTAGGCACAGATACGCAGTATTTT. The encoded protein is CASSPILGTDTQYF.